The rows below give T cell receptor beta chains drawn from one sample of a study of beta chain features in type 1 diabetes. The repertoire was sequenced with immunoSEQ multiplex PCR; TCRdb's copy has only in-frame clones and lacks some. The table includes under 300,000 clones, about 15% detected once. Sequencing was performed on naive CD4+ T cells from blood. The origin of the receptors is a man aged 25-40 years with type 1 diabetes. The CDR3 runs from the conserved cysteine through the conserved F or W. The D gene is left open where the match is weak. The size of a clone is reported for some rows only, either as once, few or many, or as a class for expanded clones.

d_gene	v_gene	j_gene	abundance	CDR3aa	CDR3nt
TRBD1	TRBV6-5	TRBJ1-2	.	CASSYSIQGAGYTF	TGTGCCAGCAGTTACTCGATACAGGGGGCAGGCTACACCTTC
.	TRBV10-1	TRBJ2-7	.	CASILLHRGEQYF	TGCGCCAGCATTTTACTGCATAGAGGCGAGCAGTACTTC
.	TRBV7-9	TRBJ2-5	.	CASSLEGGGETQYF	TGTGCCAGCAGCTTAGAAGGGGGTGGAGAGACCCAGTACTTC
TRBD2	TRBV4-1	TRBJ2-1	.	CASSQERAGGRAEQFF	TGCGCCAGCAGCCAAGAAAGAGCGGGAGGGCGGGCTGAGCAGTTCTTC
TRBD1	TRBV18	TRBJ2-7	few	CASSPGGTGVTEQYF	TGTGCCAGCTCACCAGGCGGTACAGGGGTGACCGAGCAGTACTTC
TRBD1	TRBV29-1	TRBJ2-2	.	CSVKTGVLAGELFF	TGCAGCGTTAAAACAGGGGTTCTCGCCGGGGAGCTGTTTTTT
TRBD1	TRBV4-1	TRBJ1-1	.	CASSQDWTGRAEAFF	TGCGCCAGCAGCCAAGATTGGACAGGAAGGGCTGAAGCTTTCTTT
.	TRBV10-3	TRBJ2-7	.	CAISEGRGSYEQYF	TGTGCCATCAGTGAAGGCAGGGGCTCCTACGAGCAGTACTTC
.	TRBV21-1	TRBJ2-2	few	CASTKEDGTGPTGELFF	TGTGCCAGCACCAAAGAGGACGGGACAGGCCCCACCGGGGAGCTGTTTTTT
.	TRBV19	TRBJ2-7	few	CASSISRGIYEQYF	TGTGCCAGTAGTATCTCCAGGGGAATCTACGAGCAGTACTTC
.	TRBV6-5	TRBJ2-1	.	CASSYFDRYNEQFF	TGTGCCAGCAGTTACTTCGACAGGTACAATGAGCAGTTCTTC
.	TRBV9	TRBJ1-2	few	CASSVAAGELAYGYTF	TGTGCCAGCAGCGTAGCAGCAGGGGAGTTGGCTTATGGCTACACCTTC
TRBD2	TRBV28	TRBJ2-3	.	CASTMDLAGGGDTQYF	TGTGCCAGCACCATGGACCTAGCGGGAGGAGGAGATACGCAGTATTTT
TRBD1	TRBV2	TRBJ2-7	few	CASSGQGLYEQYF	TGTGCCAGCAGTGGACAGGGCCTATACGAGCAGTACTTC
.	TRBV30	TRBJ1-2	.	CAWSGGSSFYGYTF	TGTGCCTGGAGTGGTGGCTCCTCGTTCTATGGCTACACCTTC
.	TRBV25-1	TRBJ1-2	few	CASSQPDIVGYTF	TGTGCCAGCAGTCAACCCGACATTGTTGGCTACACCTTC
TRBD1	TRBV5-1	TRBJ2-1	few	CASSLDGQGDYEQFF	TGCGCCAGCAGCTTGGACGGACAGGGGGACTATGAGCAGTTCTTC
TRBD2	TRBV6-5	TRBJ2-1	few	CASGPPGLARKQFF	TGTGCCAGCGGACCCCCGGGACTAGCGCGGAAACAGTTCTTC
.	TRBV7-2	TRBJ1-5	few	CASSLTQPTPQHF	TGTGCCAGCAGCTTGACACAGCCAACGCCCCAGCATTTT
.	TRBV5-6	TRBJ2-3	.	CASSRGTESTDTQYF	TGTGCCAGCAGCCGCGGGACAGAGAGCACAGATACGCAGTATTTT
TRBD1	TRBV20-1	TRBJ1-2	few	CSAPRQGGYTF	TGCAGTGCACCTCGACAGGGAGGCTACACCTTC
.	TRBV4-1	TRBJ2-2	few	CASSQEETSNTGELFF	TGCGCCAGCAGCCAAGAGGAGACTAGTAACACCGGGGAGCTGTTTTTT
TRBD2	TRBV29-1	TRBJ2-7	.	CSVLPGLHTYEQYF	TGCAGCGTCTTGCCGGGACTACACACCTACGAGCAGTACTTC
.	TRBV5-1	TRBJ1-1	.	CASSLGVQASNTEAFF	TGCGCCAGCAGCTTGGGAGTCCAGGCCTCGAACACTGAAGCTTTCTTT
.	TRBV19	TRBJ2-1	few	CASNPFSSYNEQFF	TGTGCCAGTAATCCTTTTAGCTCCTACAATGAGCAGTTCTTC
TRBD2	TRBV7-9	TRBJ2-1	few	CASSSRLAEGYNEQFF	TGTGCCAGCAGTTCCCGACTAGCGGAGGGCTACAATGAGCAGTTCTTC